A single sample is the source of the 25 T cell receptor beta chains below, sequenced in a study of shared clonotypes between healthy human individuals. Produced via immunoSEQ multiplex PCR; TCRdb's table is partial and in-frame only. Seen here are about 590,000 clones, nearly 97% observed once, and the top ten hold 0.11%. Naive CD8 populations comprised CD45RO-negative cells positively selected for CCR7, excluding terminally differentiated effector memory CD45RA+ cells. Material for sequencing was naive CD8+ T cells sorted from blood. The receptors here all came from a woman in her 30s in good health.

V gene TRBV28 combines with J gene TRBJ2-1; D gene uncertain. Per germline, CDR1 MDHEN and CDR2 SYDVKM. V gave up 5 bases and J gave up 5 bases, with 19 bases separating them. This CDR3 contains 16 residues. In DNA form, the CDR3 reads TGTGCCAGCAGTCCCTCGGGCCAGGTCGTCGACAATGAGCAGTTCTTC. Translated, it gives CASSPSGQVVDNEQFF.

This clone was seen more than once but under ten times. This chain joins TRBV27 and TRBJ1-1; perhaps TRBD1 as D (5 bases). Deletions cut 1 base from V and 1 base from J, with 10 bases between. The CDR3 covers 15 residues. The germline CDR1 and CDR2 sequences are MNHEY and SMNVEV (reference sequence). CDR3 amino acids: CASSLWGDRNTEAFF. The CDR3 DNA sequence: TGTGCCAGCAGTTTATGGGGTGACAGGAACACTGAAGCTTTCTTT.

This clone was recorded once. The V and J genes are TRBV6-1 and TRBJ2-5, with TRBD1 as a possible D gene (5 bases). Per germline, CDR1 MNHNS and CDR2 SASEGT. V was pared by 6 bases and J by 4 bases, with 12 bases between. The length of the CDR3 is 13 residues. The CDR3 here is CASRAGYGETQYF. The CDR3 DNA is TGTGCCAGCAGAGCAGGGTATGGAGAGACCCAGTACTTC.

J is TRBJ1-1 and V is TRBV13, with TRBD1 as a possible D gene (6 bases). Germline lookup yields CDR1 PRHDT and CDR2 FYEKMQ (reference sequence). V was cut by 5 bases and J by 4 bases, with 11 bases left in between. This CDR3 comprises 13 residues. DNA for the CDR3: TGTGCCAGCAGCCTAGACAGGTTCACTGAAGCTTTCTTT. This codes for CASSLDRFTEAFF.

The chain employs TRBV6-5 and TRBJ2-7; 12 bases agree with TRBD2. The CDR3 is 16 residues long. The J segment lost 4 bases and the V segment lost 4 bases, leaving 8 bases of the junction unmatched. Germline CDR1 reads MNHEY; CDR2 reads SVGAGI. The CDR3 sequence: CASSSSLAGGPYEQYF. In DNA form, the CDR3 reads TGTGCCAGCAGTTCGTCCCTAGCGGGAGGGCCATACGAGCAGTACTTC.

This clone was counted a single time. The CDR3 DNA reads TGTGCCAGTAGTATAGTGCGGGATTTTTACAATGAGCAGTTCTTC. Translation: CASSIVRDFYNEQFF. The chain combines TRBV19 with TRBJ2-1, with D perhaps TRBD2 (6 bases). The CDR3 has 15 residues. The germline V gene encodes CDR1 LNHDA and CDR2 SQIVND (reference sequence). Deletions cut 1 base from V and 4 bases from J, with 11 bases between.

V and J are TRBV7-9 and TRBJ2-2; D unclear. The CDR3 runs to 12 residues. Trimming shortened V by 3 bases and J by 6 bases, and 5 bases separated the two germline ends. CDR1 is SEHNR, CDR2 FQNEAQ, per germline (reference sequence). The CDR3 bases are TGTGCCAGCAGCTTTTCGCCCGGGGAGCTGTTTTTT. The encoded protein is CASSFSPGELFF.

The chain employs TRBV28 and TRBJ1-1, with a tentative D call TRBD1 (5 bases). CDR3 length equals 16 residues. Germline V gene lookup returns CDR1 MDHEN and CDR2 SYDVKM. V shed 3 bases and J shed 4 bases, with 18 bases lying between them. In DNA form, the CDR3 reads TGTGCCAGCAGTTTCCCCTCGGCAGGGTTGGTCACTGAAGCTTTCTTT. This gives the protein CASSFPSAGLVTEAFF.

The rearrangement links TRBV19 to TRBJ2-7, with 11 bases that match TRBD1. Germline CDR1 LNHDA, CDR2 SQIVND (reference sequence). The CDR3 is 15 residues long. Trimming removed 3 bases from V and 5 bases from J; junction bases left unmatched: 6. The CDR3 DNA sequence: TGTGCCAGTAGTATTGTGGTGGGACAGGGGGACGAGCAGTACTTC. Protein: CASSIVVGQGDEQYF.

V is TRBV5-1 and J is TRBJ2-5; TRBD2 might be the D (5 bases). The CDR3 extends over 12 amino acids. Trimming shortened V by 2 bases and J by 5 bases, and 7 bases separated the two germline ends. Germline loops: CDR1 SGHRS, CDR2 YFSETQ. CDR3 coding DNA: TGCGCCAGCAGCTTACAGCGGGAGACCCAGTACTTC. It yields the protein CASSLQRETQYF.

The J gene is TRBJ2-5, the V gene TRBV2; D ambiguous. Trimming cost V 7 bases and J 12 bases, with 6 bases left between them. This CDR3 comprises 8 residues. Germline CDR1 is SNHLY and CDR2 is FYNNEI. The CDR3 spells CASNEEYF. CDR3 nucleotides: TGTGCCAGCAATGAGGAGTACTTC.

The chain is built from TRBV5-6 and TRBJ2-7; 13 positions match TRBD2. V shed 4 bases and J 3 bases; nucleotides not matched to a gene: 4. The CDR3 contains 15 residues. Germline V gives CDR1 SGHDT, CDR2 YYEEEE. In DNA form, the CDR3 reads TGTGCCAGCAGCACCGGGACTAGCGGGAACTACGAGCAGTACTTC. Its translation is CASSTGTSGNYEQYF.

This clone has a single count. The V gene is TRBV2, the J gene TRBJ2-1; 7 bases are shared with TRBD1. The CDR3 loop spans 13 amino acids. In germline, CDR1 is SNHLY, CDR2 FYNNEI. The V and J ends lost 10 bases and 11 bases, in that order; junction bases with no gene match: 14. The CDR3 loop reads CATPTKYRGKQFF. CDR3 nucleotides: TGTGCCACCCCAACTAAATACAGGGGTAAGCAGTTCTTC.

The chain combines TRBV27 with TRBJ2-3, with D possibly matching TRBD1 (5 bases). Trimming stripped 3 bases from V and 3 bases from J, with 10 bases between. Per germline, CDR1 MNHEY and CDR2 SMNVEV (reference sequence). The CDR3 extends over 14 amino acids. The CDR3 protein is CASSLTEPTDTQYF. The CDR3 nucleotides read TGTGCCAGCAGTTTGACAGAGCCTACAGATACGCAGTATTTT.

J is TRBJ1-4 and V is TRBV19; D not resolved. Trimming took 6 bases from V and 3 from J, leaving 11 bases between them. Looked up from germline, CDR1 is LNHDA and CDR2 is SQIVND (reference sequence). This CDR3 contains 14 residues. The CDR3 DNA sequence: TGTGCCAGTAGAAACCCGCAGGCTAATGAAAAACTGTTTTTT. Its translation is CASRNPQANEKLFF. Complete variable domain (other parts from reference TRBV19 and TRBJ1-4): DGGITQSPKYLFRKEGQNVTLSCEQNLNHDAMYWYRQDPGQGLRLIYYSQIVNDFQKGDIAEGYSVSREKKESFPLTVTSAQKNPTAFYLCASRNPQANEKLFFGSGTQLSVL.

The V and J genes are TRBV11-2 and TRBJ2-7; possible D gene TRBD1, 6 bases. Deletions cut 3 bases from V and 5 bases from J, with 20 bases between. Germline lookup yields CDR1 SGHAT and CDR2 FQNNGV. CDR3 length equals 16 residues. The CDR3 bases are TGTGCCAGCAGCTTCCTTAGAACAGGGTCATACAACGAGCAGTACTTC. It is translated as CASSFLRTGSYNEQYF.

This rearrangement joins TRBV5-4 to TRBJ1-1; D perhaps matches TRBD1 (5 bases). V lost 4 bases to trimming and J lost 3 bases, with 10 bases between them. CDR1 SGHNT and CDR2 YYREEE come from the germline V gene (reference sequence). This CDR3 has 13 residues. In nucleotides, the CDR3 is TGTGCCAGCAGCGCGGCGGGGGACACTGAAGCTTTCTTT. Amino acid sequence: CASSAAGDTEAFF.

As to this clone: This specimen includes other DNA sequences encoding the same CDR3. The chain employs TRBV5-4 and TRBJ1-1; maybe TRBD1 (5 bases). Per the germline V gene, CDR1 is SGHNT and CDR2 is YYREEE (reference sequence). Trimming removed 1 base from V and 4 bases from J, with 8 bases in between. This CDR3 has 13 residues. The CDR3 region has the DNA TGTGCCAGCAGCTTGTGGGGCGGCACTGAAGCTTTCTTT. Amino acids: CASSLWGGTEAFF.

The chain employs TRBV29-1 and TRBJ2-5; 8 positions agree with TRBD2. The DNA matches TRBJ2-7 better at its end, which makes the J call doubtful. The CDR3 loop spans 17 amino acids. CDR1 and CDR2 (germline): SQVTM, ANQGSEA. The CDR3 sequence is CSVEGGQLAGSSYEQYF. The CDR3 coding sequence is TGCAGCGTTGAGGGTGGGCAGTTAGCGGGGAGCTCCTACGAGCAGTACTTC.

The rearrangement links TRBV25-1 to TRBJ2-1; 10 bases map to TRBD2. Germline values: CDR1 MGHDK, CDR2 SYGVNS. Unmatched junction bases numbered 5, after V lost 4 bases and J lost 2 bases. The CDR3 extends over 16 amino acids. CDR3 sequence reads: CASSAMGLATYNEQFF. The CDR3 region has the DNA TGTGCCAGCAGTGCCATGGGACTAGCGACCTACAATGAGCAGTTCTTC.

CDR3 bases: TGTGCCAGCAGTTTTCGCCCAGGGGACACCGGGGAGCTGTTTTTT. Its protein is CASSFRPGDTGELFF. The V call is TRBV28, the J call TRBJ2-2; D is possibly TRBD1 (6 bases). Germline loops: CDR1 MDHEN, CDR2 SYDVKM. Trimming took 3 bases from V and 3 from J, leaving 11 bases between them. The CDR3 has 15 residues.

This chain connects TRBV6-5 to TRBJ2-1; TRBD1 agrees at 9 bases. The CDR3 length is 16 residues. J was trimmed by 7 bases and V by 4 bases; bases with no gene match: 11. From germline, CDR1 is MNHEY and CDR2 SVGAGI. CDR3 loop: CASSFTGTGKYNEQFF. CDR3 nucleotides: TGTGCCAGCAGTTTCACCGGGACAGGGAAGTATAATGAGCAGTTCTTC.

The chain couples TRBV6-5 to TRBJ2-7; D unresolved. Per germline, CDR1 MNHEY and CDR2 SVGAGI. This CDR3 has 13 residues. Trimming stripped 10 bases from V and 3 bases from J, with 16 bases between. The CDR3 protein is CATVAGAHYEQYF. The CDR3 DNA follows: TGTGCCACCGTCGCCGGAGCACACTACGAGCAGTACTTC.

The CDR3 DNA is TGTGCCAGCAGTGAAGATGAGGGGGAGACCCAGTACTTC. This codes for CASSEDEGETQYF. The genes are TRBV25-1 and TRBJ2-5, with D perhaps assigned TRBD1 or TRBD2 (5 bases each). CDR1 is MGHDK and CDR2 is SYGVNS in the germline V gene. This CDR3 is built from 13 residues. Trimming took 2 bases from V and 5 from J, leaving 9 bases between them.

This clone was recorded once. V gene TRBV6-1 combines with J gene TRBJ1-5, with TRBD1 matching 8 bases. The CDR3 is made up of 17 amino acids. From germline, CDR1 is MNHNS and CDR2 SASEGT. The V gene end was trimmed by 0 bases and the J gene end by 6 bases; junction bases not matched to a gene: 10. The CDR3 region has the DNA TGTGCCAGCAGTGAAGCGGTTCAGGGGGCGGTTATTCAGCCCCAGCATTTT. Its translation: CASSEAVQGAVIQPQHF.